The 14 T cell receptor beta chains below come from one sample, sequenced in a study of cytomegalovirus exposure and HLA in healthy donors. Libraries were prepared by immunoSEQ multiplex PCR; TCRdb keeps only in-frame clonotypes and omits some of them. The data contain about 350,000 clones, around 90% of them singletons. Sequences were obtained from PBMCs. These receptor sequences come from a woman aged 25 to 45 in good health and CMV-seropositive.

The V and J genes are TRBV9 and TRBJ2-1; 12 nucleotides line up with TRBD2. V was pared by 3 bases and J by 5 bases, with 6 bases of the junction left unmatched. The germline CDR1 and CDR2 sequences are SGDLS and YYNGEE. This CDR3 has 16 residues. The CDR3: CASSDRTSGTNNEQFF. CDR3 coding DNA: TGTGCCAGCAGCGATCGGACTAGCGGGACCAACAATGAGCAGTTCTTC.

The J gene is TRBJ2-7, the V gene TRBV2, with no clear D. Germline values: CDR1 SNHLY, CDR2 FYNNEI. This CDR3 comprises 12 residues. Deletions cut 2 bases from V and 4 bases from J, with 6 bases between. CDR3 region: CASSESKYEQYF. The CDR3 region has the DNA TGTGCCAGCAGTGAATCGAAGTACGAGCAGTACTTC.

The chain carries TRBV5-1 and TRBJ2-2; unclear D gene. The germline CDR1 and CDR2 sequences are SGHRS and YFSETQ. Trimming took off 4 bases at V and 0 bases at J, with 13 bases between the two ends. CDR3 length: 16 amino acids. The CDR3 loop is CASSPKVSANTGELFF. CDR3 bases: TGCGCCAGCAGCCCTAAGGTCTCCGCGAACACCGGGGAGCTGTTTTTT.

This clone was observed once. This chain connects TRBV5-1 to TRBJ2-5, with no clear D. V was cut by 0 bases and J by 0 bases, with 6 bases left in between. This CDR3 region has 14 residues. The V gene's germline CDR1 is SGHRS and CDR2 YFSETQ. In nucleotides, the CDR3 is TGCGCCAGCAGCTTGGTAGGCTACCAAGAGACCCAGTACTTC. It specifies CASSLVGYQETQYF.

This clone was recorded once. V gene TRBV7-2 combines with J gene TRBJ2-1, with a weak D call TRBD2 (6 bases). Per the germline V gene, CDR1 is SGHTA and CDR2 is FQGNSA. This CDR3 contains 15 residues. Trimming took off 6 bases at V and 4 bases at J, with 16 bases between the two ends. The CDR3 here is CASRRQGGRYNEQFF. The CDR3 coding sequence is TGTGCCAGCAGGCGCCAGGGAGGCCGGTACAATGAGCAGTTCTTC.

The rearrangement joins TRBV5-6 to TRBJ1-1; D uncertain. From germline, CDR1 is SGHDT and CDR2 YYEEEE. Trimming shortened V by 4 bases and J by 7 bases, and 11 bases separated the two germline ends. The CDR3 extends over 12 amino acids. As DNA, the CDR3 is TGTGCCAGCAGCCTCCTTCTTCATGAAGCTTTCTTT. The encoded protein is CASSLLLHEAFF.

For this clone: Other DNA sequences in this specimen translate into the identical CDR3. This sequence joins TRBV6-5 and TRBJ1-2, with a weak D call TRBD1 (5 bases). This CDR3 comprises 15 residues. Germline values: CDR1 MNHEY, CDR2 SVGAGI. V lost 0 bases and J 2 bases, leaving 10 bases between the germline ends. CDR3 in DNA: TGTGCCAGCAGTTACTCCGGGACGGGGAACTATGGCTACACCTTC. Translated, it gives CASSYSGTGNYGYTF.

The gene calls are TRBV4-3 and TRBJ1-2; D is uncertain. Germline-derived CDR1 and CDR2 are LGHNA and YSLEER. The ends were cut back, 0 bases at V and 0 bases at J, with 11 bases in the middle. The CDR3 spans 16 residues. This chain's CDR3 is CASSQDGTVANYGYTF. The CDR3 nucleotides read TGCGCCAGCAGCCAAGACGGCACAGTAGCTAACTATGGCTACACCTTC.

DNA of the CDR3: TGTGCCAGCAGCTTAGAAGGGGCTCACTACGAGCAGTACTTC. Its protein is CASSLEGAHYEQYF. The chain is built from TRBV7-6 and TRBJ2-7; D is possibly TRBD1 (5 bases). Trimming took off 1 base at V and 3 bases at J, with 10 bases between the two ends. CDR1 is SGHVS and CDR2 is FNYEAQ in the germline V gene. The CDR3 loop spans 14 amino acids.

The DNA for the CDR3 is TGTGCCAGCAGTCTTACCGGCGGTTCTGGCTATGGCTACACCTTC. Protein: CASSLTGGSGYGYTF. The rearrangement links TRBV27 to TRBJ1-2; D is unresolved. The CDR3 is made up of 15 amino acids. Per germline, CDR1 MNHEY and CDR2 SMNVEV (reference sequence). The V gene lost 5 bases and the J gene lost 4 bases, with 17 bases spanning the gap.

The chain has TRBV28 and TRBJ2-7; 7 bases align to TRBD2. The CDR3 has 14 residues. CDR1 is MDHEN, CDR2 SYDVKM, per germline. Trimming at V came to 3 bases and at J to 3 bases, leaving 5 bases not matched to a gene. CDR3 bases: TGTGCCAGCAGTTTTGCGGGGGTGGGCTACGAGCAGTACTTC. As protein: CASSFAGVGYEQYF.

The V call is TRBV28, the J call TRBJ2-1; D gene uncertain. The CDR3 has 13 residues. Trimming removed 6 bases from V and 10 bases from J, with 16 bases in between. Germline values: CDR1 MDHEN, CDR2 SYDVKM. The CDR3 DNA sequence: TGTGCCAGCAGCGACACCGGGCCCCCAGAGCAGTTCTTC. Translating it yields CASSDTGPPEQFF.

The chain joins TRBV28 to TRBJ2-3; TRBD1 matches 7 bases. V lost 0 bases, J lost 2 bases, and 2 bases stayed unmatched. The CDR3 contains 15 residues. Germline CDR1 MDHEN, CDR2 SYDVKM. The CDR3 DNA sequence: TGTGCCAGCAGTTTATGGGGGACAGCCACAGATACGCAGTATTTT. Amino acids: CASSLWGTATDTQYF.

Notes on this clone: This same CDR3 is encoded by further DNA sequences in the sample. V gene TRBV6-1 combines with J gene TRBJ1-5, with D uncertain. Trimming removed 1 base at V and 7 bases at J, with 2 bases between. The CDR3 length is 11 residues. CDR1 and CDR2 from the germline V gene are MNHNS and SASEGT. CDR3 DNA sequence: TGTGCCAGCAGTGAAGTACAGCCCCAGCATTTT. Residues: CASSEVQPQHF.